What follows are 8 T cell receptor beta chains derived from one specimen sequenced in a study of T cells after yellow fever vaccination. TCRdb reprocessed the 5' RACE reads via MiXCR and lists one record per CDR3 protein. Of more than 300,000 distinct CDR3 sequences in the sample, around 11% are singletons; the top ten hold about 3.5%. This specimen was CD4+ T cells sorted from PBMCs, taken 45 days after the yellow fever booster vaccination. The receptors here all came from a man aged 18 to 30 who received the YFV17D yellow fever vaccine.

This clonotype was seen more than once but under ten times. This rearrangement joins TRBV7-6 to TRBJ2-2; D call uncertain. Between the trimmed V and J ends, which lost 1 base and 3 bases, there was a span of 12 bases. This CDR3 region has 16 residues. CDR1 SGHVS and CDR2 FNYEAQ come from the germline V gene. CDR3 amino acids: CASSLEGKADTGELFF. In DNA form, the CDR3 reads TGTGCCAGCAGCTTAGAGGGCAAGGCGGACACCGGGGAGCTGTTTTTT.

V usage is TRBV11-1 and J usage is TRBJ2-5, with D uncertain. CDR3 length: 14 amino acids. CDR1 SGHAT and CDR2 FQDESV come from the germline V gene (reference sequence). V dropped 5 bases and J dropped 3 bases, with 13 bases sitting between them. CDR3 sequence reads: CASSPRWEKETQYF. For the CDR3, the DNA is TGTGCCAGCAGCCCCCGTTGGGAAAAAGAGACCCAGTACTTC.

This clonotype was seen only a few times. The CDR3 here is CASSLVVGLYEQYF. The CDR3 DNA sequence: TGTGCCAGCAGCTTAGTGGTTGGTCTCTACGAGCAGTACTTC. J is TRBJ2-7 and V is TRBV7-2; D remains ambiguous. Trimming cost V 1 base and J 3 bases, with 10 bases left between them. CDR1 is SGHTA, CDR2 FQGNSA, per germline. The CDR3 totals 14 residues.

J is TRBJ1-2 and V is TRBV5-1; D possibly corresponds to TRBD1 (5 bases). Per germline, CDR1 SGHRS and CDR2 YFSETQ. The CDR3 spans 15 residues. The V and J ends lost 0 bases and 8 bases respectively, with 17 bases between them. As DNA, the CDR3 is TGCGCCAGCAGCTTGGTGGCCAAGGGGTTGTCGGGCTACACCTTC. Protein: CASSLVAKGLSGYTF.

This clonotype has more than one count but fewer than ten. This CDR3 reads CASSPRGAGDTQYF. The CDR3 DNA follows: TGTGCCAGCTCACCTCGGGGGGCCGGGGATACGCAGTATTTT. The chain couples TRBV18 to TRBJ2-3, with D perhaps TRBD2 (7 bases). The CDR3 extends over 14 amino acids. Trimming removed 3 bases at V and 6 bases at J, with 13 bases between. CDR1 KGHSH and CDR2 LQKENI come from the germline V gene.

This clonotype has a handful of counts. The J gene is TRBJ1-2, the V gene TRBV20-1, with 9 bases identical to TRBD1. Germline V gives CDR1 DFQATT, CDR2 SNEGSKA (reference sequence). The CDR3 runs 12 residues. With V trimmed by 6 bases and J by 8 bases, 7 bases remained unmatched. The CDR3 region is CSASGTGIGYTF. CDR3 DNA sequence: TGCAGTGCGTCCGGGACAGGGATCGGCTACACCTTC.

The CDR3 DNA is TGTGCCAGTACCGGGACTATCCAAGAGACCCAGTACTTC. It encodes CASTGTIQETQYF. This rearrangement joins TRBV2 to TRBJ2-5; 7 bases fit TRBD2. With V trimmed by 9 bases and J by 1 base, 5 bases remained unmatched. Germline values: CDR1 SNHLY, CDR2 FYNNEI. This CDR3 region has 13 residues.

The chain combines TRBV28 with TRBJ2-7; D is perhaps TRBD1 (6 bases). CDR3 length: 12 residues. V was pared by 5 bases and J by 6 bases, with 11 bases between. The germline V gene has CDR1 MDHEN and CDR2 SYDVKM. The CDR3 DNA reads TGTGCCAGCAGTCGGACAGCTTCCGAGCAGTACGTC. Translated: CASSRTASEQYV.